Listed here is a single T cell receptor beta chain. What it binds is unknown. CDR3 length: 15 amino acids. The V gene's germline CDR1 is SGHDT and CDR2 YYEEEE. The ends lost 0 bases at V and 7 bases at J; junction bases unmatched: 5. Primers included in the PCR were 60 Vbeta and 13 Jbeta primers. Assay used: immunoSEQ multiplex PCR; TCRdb lists only in-frame clones, some missing. The data contain 250,000 to 350,000 clones, 86% of them singletons. This sample is part of a study of cytomegalovirus exposure and HLA in healthy donors. Regarding the study as a whole: Among TCR beta chains, those listed as cytomegalovirus-associated numbered around 180. Researchers reportedly found TCR beta sequences accurately predicted most subjects' HLA-A and HLA-B alleles.

J is TRBJ2-1 and V is TRBV5-6, with 9 bases aligning to TRBD2. Input material: PBMCs. The receptor's source is a man aged 35 to 55 in good health and CMV-seropositive. This chain's CDR3 is CASSLGAGGLNEQFF. CDR3 sequence (DNA): TGTGCCAGCAGCTTGGGGGCGGGAGGGCTGAATGAGCAGTTCTTC.